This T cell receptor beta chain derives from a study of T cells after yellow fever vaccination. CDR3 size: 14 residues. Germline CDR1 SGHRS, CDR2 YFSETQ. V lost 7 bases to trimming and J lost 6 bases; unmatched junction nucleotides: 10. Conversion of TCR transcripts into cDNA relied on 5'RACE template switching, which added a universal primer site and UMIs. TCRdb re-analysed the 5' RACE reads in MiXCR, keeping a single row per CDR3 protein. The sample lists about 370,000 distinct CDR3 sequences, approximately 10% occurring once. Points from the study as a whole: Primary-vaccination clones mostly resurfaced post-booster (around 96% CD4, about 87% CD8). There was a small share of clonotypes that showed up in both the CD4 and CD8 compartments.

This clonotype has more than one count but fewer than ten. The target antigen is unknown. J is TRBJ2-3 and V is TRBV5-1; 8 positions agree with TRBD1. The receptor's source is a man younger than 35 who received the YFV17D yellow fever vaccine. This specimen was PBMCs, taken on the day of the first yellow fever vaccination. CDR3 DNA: TGCGCCAGCGGCCGAGACAGGGGCTTTGATACGCAGTATTTT. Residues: CASGRDRGFDTQYF.